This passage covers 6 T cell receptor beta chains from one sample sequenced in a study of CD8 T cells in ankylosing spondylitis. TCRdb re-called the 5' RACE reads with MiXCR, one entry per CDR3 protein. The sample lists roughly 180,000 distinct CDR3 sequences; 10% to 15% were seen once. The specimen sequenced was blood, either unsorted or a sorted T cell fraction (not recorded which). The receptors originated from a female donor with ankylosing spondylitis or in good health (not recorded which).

The CDR3 nucleotides are TGTGCCAGCTCACCGACAGACACTACACACGAGCAGTACTTC. Translated, it gives CASSPTDTTHEQYF. The rearrangement uses TRBV18 and TRBJ2-7; TRBD1 might be the D (5 bases). Trimming cost V 3 bases and J 5 bases, with 14 bases left between them. Germline loops: CDR1 KGHSH, CDR2 LQKENI. This CDR3 is built from 14 residues.

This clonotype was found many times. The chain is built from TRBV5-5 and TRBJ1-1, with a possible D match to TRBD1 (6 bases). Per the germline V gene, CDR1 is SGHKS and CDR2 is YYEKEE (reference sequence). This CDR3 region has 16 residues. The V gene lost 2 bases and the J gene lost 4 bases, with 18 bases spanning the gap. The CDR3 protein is CASSFPQGNLGTEAFF. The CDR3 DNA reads TGTGCCAGCAGCTTCCCACAGGGAAATCTTGGCACTGAAGCTTTCTTT.

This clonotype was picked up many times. The CDR3 here is CASRPAGSGEQFF. In nucleotides, the CDR3 is TGCGCCAGCAGGCCAGCCGGTTCCGGCGAGCAGTTCTTC. The rearrangement uses TRBV5-1 and TRBJ2-1; the D is unclear. This CDR3 region has 13 residues. Trimming cost V 5 bases and J 10 bases, with 16 bases left between them. Per germline, CDR1 SGHRS and CDR2 YFSETQ.

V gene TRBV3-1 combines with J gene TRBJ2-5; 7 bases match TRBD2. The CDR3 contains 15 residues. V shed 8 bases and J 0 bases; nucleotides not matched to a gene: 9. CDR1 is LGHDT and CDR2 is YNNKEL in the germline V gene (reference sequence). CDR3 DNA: TGTGCCAGCTGCCGAGGGGAGGGGTACCAAGAGACCCAGTACTTC. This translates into CASCRGEGYQETQYF.

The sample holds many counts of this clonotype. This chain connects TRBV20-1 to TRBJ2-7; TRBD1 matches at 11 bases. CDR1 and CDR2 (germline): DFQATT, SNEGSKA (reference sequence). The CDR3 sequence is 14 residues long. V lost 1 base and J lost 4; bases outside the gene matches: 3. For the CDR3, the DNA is TGCAGTGCTAGAGGGGACAGGGGGATATACGAGCAGTACTTC. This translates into CSARGDRGIYEQYF.

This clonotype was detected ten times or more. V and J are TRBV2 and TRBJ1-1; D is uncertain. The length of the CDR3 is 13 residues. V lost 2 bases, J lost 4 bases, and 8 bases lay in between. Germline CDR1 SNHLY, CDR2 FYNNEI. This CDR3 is CASSERSPTEAFF. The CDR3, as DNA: TGTGCCAGCAGTGAAAGGTCGCCCACTGAAGCTTTCTTT.